This TCR beta chain was profiled in a study of blood T cells in healthy people across ages. A sample-barcoded 5' primer and a J-beta primer mix were used in a second PCR of roughly 7 to 12 cycles. One entry per CDR3 protein, called by TCRdb with MiXCR from the 5' RACE reads. The top ten clones hold 3.6% of a sample with under 800,000 distinct CDR3 sequences, approximately 21% of them seen once. This clonotype was recorded at least ten times. This CDR3 is 15 amino acids long. CDR1 SGHRS and CDR2 YFSETQ come from the germline V gene. Trimming took 0 bases from V and 2 from J, leaving 10 bases between them.

The receptor comes from a man between 65 and 85 years old in good health. The sequencing input was blood. The rearrangement links TRBV5-1 to TRBJ2-3, with D tentatively TRBD2 (5 bases). The CDR3 sequence: CASSLDRGNTDTQYF. CDR3 DNA sequence: TGCGCCAGCAGCTTGGATCGGGGAAACACAGATACGCAGTATTTT.